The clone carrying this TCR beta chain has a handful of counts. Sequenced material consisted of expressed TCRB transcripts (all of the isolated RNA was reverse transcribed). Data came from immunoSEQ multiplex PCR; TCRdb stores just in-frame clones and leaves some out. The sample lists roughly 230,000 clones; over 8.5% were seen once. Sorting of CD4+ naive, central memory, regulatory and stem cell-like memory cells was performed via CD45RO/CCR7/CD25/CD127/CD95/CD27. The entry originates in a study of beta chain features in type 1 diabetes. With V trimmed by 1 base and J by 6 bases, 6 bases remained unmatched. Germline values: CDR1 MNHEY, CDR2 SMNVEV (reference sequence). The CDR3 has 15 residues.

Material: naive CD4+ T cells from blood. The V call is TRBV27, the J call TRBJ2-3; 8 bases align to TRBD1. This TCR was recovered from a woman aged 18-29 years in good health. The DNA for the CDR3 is TGTGCCAGCAGTTTATGGACAGGGAAACCCGATACGCAGTATTTT. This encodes CASSLWTGKPDTQYF.